This T cell receptor beta chain emerged from a study of Ad26.COV2.S vaccination and SARS-CoV-2 variants. The wider study: Intramuscular Ad26.COV2.S at 5x10^10 or 1x10^11 viral particles. Whole-study findings and limits: Vaccinees reportedly had broad spike-specific CD8+ and CD4+ T cell responses.

TCRdb's copy holds only in-frame clones and misses some; the assay was immunoSEQ multiplex PCR. The data contain almost 400,000 clones, about 88% of them singletons. Treatment described: around 19 received Ad26.COV2.S at low or high dose, single or two shots; a few received placebo; per-sample allocation not given. Vaccine and placebo recipients were sampled on day 63 after the first injection. Turning to this clone: Its antigen is still unknown.

The clonotype comes from a person between 18 and 59 years old who received the Ad26.COV2.S COVID-19 vaccine or a placebo. Sequencing was performed on peripheral blood, taken in a trial of Ad26.COV2.S vaccine versus placebo.

CDR3 loop: CASSQEDSRNTEAFF. In nucleotides, the CDR3 is TGCGCCAGCAGCCAAGAGGACAGTAGAAACACTGAAGCTTTCTTT. The chain couples TRBV4-1 to TRBJ1-1; TRBD1 might be the D (6 bases). The germline V and J ends were trimmed by 0 bases and 2 bases, with 10 bases remaining between them. This CDR3 spans 15 amino acids. Germline V gene data show CDR1 as MGHRA and CDR2 as YSYEKL.